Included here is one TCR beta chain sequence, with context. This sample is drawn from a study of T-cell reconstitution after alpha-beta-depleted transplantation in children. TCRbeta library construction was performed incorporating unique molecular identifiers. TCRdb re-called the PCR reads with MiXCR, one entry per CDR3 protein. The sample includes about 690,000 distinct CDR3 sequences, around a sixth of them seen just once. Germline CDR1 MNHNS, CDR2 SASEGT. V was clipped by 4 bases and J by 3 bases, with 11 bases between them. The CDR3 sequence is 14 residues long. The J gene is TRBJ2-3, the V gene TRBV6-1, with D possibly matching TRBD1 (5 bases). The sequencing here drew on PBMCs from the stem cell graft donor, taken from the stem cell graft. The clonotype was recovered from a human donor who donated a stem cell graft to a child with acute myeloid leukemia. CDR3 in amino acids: CASSAGYLTDTQYF. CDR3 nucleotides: TGTGCCAGCAGTGCAGGGTACCTGACAGATACGCAGTATTTT.